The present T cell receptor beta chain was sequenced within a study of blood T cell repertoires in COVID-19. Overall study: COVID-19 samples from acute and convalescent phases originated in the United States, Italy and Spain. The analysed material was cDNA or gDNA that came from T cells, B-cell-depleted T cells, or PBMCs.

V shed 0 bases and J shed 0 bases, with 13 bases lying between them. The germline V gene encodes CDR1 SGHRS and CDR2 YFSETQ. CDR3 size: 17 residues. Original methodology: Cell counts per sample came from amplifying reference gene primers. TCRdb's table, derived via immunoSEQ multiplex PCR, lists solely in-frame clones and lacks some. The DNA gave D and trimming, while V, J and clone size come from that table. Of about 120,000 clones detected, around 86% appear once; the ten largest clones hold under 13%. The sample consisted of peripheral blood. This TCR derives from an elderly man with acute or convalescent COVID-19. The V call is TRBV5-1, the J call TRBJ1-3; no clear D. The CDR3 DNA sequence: TGCGCCAGCAGCTTGGATGGAGCAGCCCGCTCTGGAAACACCATATATTTT. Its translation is CASSLDGAARSGNTIYF.